This T cell receptor beta chain appears in the sequencing data of a study of blood T cell repertoires in COVID-19. Turning to the study itself: Specimens from acute and convalescent COVID-19 originated in the United States, Italy and Spain.

The repertoire was sequenced with immunoSEQ multiplex PCR; TCRdb's copy has only in-frame clones and lacks some. The sample gives some 250,000 clones, approximately 84% of which show up once; approximately 7.9% is in the top ten. Germline CDR1 is LNHDA and CDR2 is SQIVND (reference sequence). The CDR3 has 16 residues. V was cut by 5 bases and J by 5 bases, with 19 bases left in between. The material sequenced was peripheral blood. This clonotype originated in an elderly woman with acute or convalescent COVID-19. V usage is TRBV19 and J usage is TRBJ1-5; tentatively, D is TRBD1 (5 bases). The CDR3: CASSVIGGAGDQPQHF. The CDR3 DNA reads as TGTGCCAGTAGTGTTATCGGAGGGGCCGGGGATCAGCCCCAGCATTTT.